A single sample is the source of the 13 T cell receptor beta chains below, sequenced in a study of cytomegalovirus exposure and HLA in healthy donors. The PCR used 60 Vbeta and 13 Jbeta primers. Assay: immunoSEQ multiplex PCR; the TCRdb copy retains only in-frame clones and omits some. The table records under 200,000 clones, roughly 88% of them present only once. The sample taken for sequencing was PBMCs. The receptor source for this set is a man aged 18 to 30 in good health and CMV-seropositive.

This sequence joins TRBV7-6 and TRBJ2-3, with D possibly TRBD2 on 6 matching bases. Germline CDR1 and CDR2: SGHVS and FNYEAQ. V lost 5 bases and J 0 bases, leaving 12 bases between the germline ends. CDR3 length: 15 residues. Here the CDR3 reads CASSPAGASTDTQYF. CDR3 nucleotide sequence: TGTGCCAGCAGCCCAGCGGGCGCTAGCACAGATACGCAGTATTTT.

V is TRBV6-1 and J is TRBJ1-6, with D unresolved. Germline CDR1 MNHNS, CDR2 SASEGT. The length of the CDR3 is 16 residues. Deletions cut 2 bases from V and 5 bases from J, with 13 bases between. CDR3 in amino acids: CASSESGRVNNSPLHF. The CDR3 nucleotides are TGTGCCAGCAGTGAATCTGGGAGGGTAAATAATTCACCCCTCCACTTT.

This clone was counted only a few times. V usage is TRBV6-1 and J usage is TRBJ1-1; D is undetermined. Germline lookup yields CDR1 MNHNS and CDR2 SASEGT. Trimming shortened V by 6 bases and J by 3 bases, and 5 bases separated the two germline ends. The CDR3 runs to 11 residues. CDR3 nucleotide sequence: TGTGCCAGCAGCGACTACACTGAAGCTTTCTTT. This encodes CASSDYTEAFF.

The CDR3 loop is CASSLIPSGVQPQHF. In DNA, the CDR3 is TGTGCCAGCAGTTTAATCCCTTCAGGGGTACAGCCCCAGCATTTT. This chain links TRBV6-6 with TRBJ1-5, with D possibly matching TRBD1 (6 bases). CDR3 length equals 15 residues. V shed 4 bases and J shed 7 bases, with 17 bases lying between them. Germline CDR1 and CDR2: MNHNY and SVGAGI (reference sequence).

The chain is built from TRBV27 and TRBJ2-2; D is perhaps TRBD2 (6 bases). CDR3 length: 13 residues. Germline CDR1 and CDR2: MNHEY and SMNVEV (reference sequence). Trimming took 3 bases from V and 6 from J, leaving 8 bases between them. The CDR3 sequence is CASSLWGAGELFF. The CDR3 bases are TGTGCCAGCAGTTTGTGGGGGGCCGGGGAGCTGTTTTTT.

CDR3 in amino acids: CASSLIGHSYGYTF. The CDR3 nucleotides are TGTGCCAGCAGCTTAATAGGACACAGCTATGGCTACACCTTC. This chain links TRBV7-9 with TRBJ1-2, with D possibly TRBD1 on 5 matching bases. Germline CDR1 and CDR2: SEHNR and FQNEAQ (reference sequence). The CDR3 consists of 14 residues. The V gene lost 2 bases and the J gene lost 4 bases, with 11 bases spanning the gap.

The chain combines TRBV27 with TRBJ1-1; TRBD1 aligns across 8 bases. Trimming removed 5 bases from V and 7 bases from J; junction bases left unmatched: 9. Germline loops: CDR1 MNHEY, CDR2 SMNVEV (reference sequence). This CDR3 spans 14 amino acids. The CDR3 protein is CASSARDRFGEAFF. CDR3 nucleotide sequence: TGTGCCAGCAGTGCCAGGGACAGGTTTGGTGAAGCTTTCTTT.

V is TRBV9 and J is TRBJ1-1; no definite D call. This CDR3 region has 13 residues. CDR1 and CDR2 from the germline V gene are SGDLS and YYNGEE. V was shortened by 0 bases and J by 4 bases, with 7 bases between the two germline ends. CDR3 loop: CASSVVPGTEAFF. The CDR3 DNA is TGTGCCAGCAGCGTAGTCCCGGGCACTGAAGCTTTCTTT.

The chain employs TRBV18 and TRBJ1-1; no clear D gene. The germline V and J ends were trimmed by 4 bases and 1 base, with 7 bases remaining between them. CDR1 and CDR2 from the germline V gene are KGHSH and LQKENI. The CDR3 has 13 amino acids. The CDR3 DNA reads TGTGCCAGCTCACTGGACTGGAACACTGAAGCTTTCTTT. Translation: CASSLDWNTEAFF.

This chain joins TRBV11-2 and TRBJ1-2; D is unclear. Germline CDR1 is SGHAT and CDR2 is FQNNGV. Trimming cost V 9 bases and J 8 bases, with 10 bases left between them. The CDR3 consists of 10 residues. The DNA for the CDR3 is TGTGCCAGAGACAAGGCGGGCTACACCTTC. Its protein product is CARDKAGYTF.

DNA of the CDR3: TGTGCCAGCAGCGGTAACAGGGAATTAGGTGAAGCTTTCTTT. Translating gives CASSGNRELGEAFF. J is TRBJ1-1 and V is TRBV11-1; tentative D call: TRBD1 (6 bases). Germline V gene sequence: CDR1 SGHAT, CDR2 FQDESV (reference sequence). CDR3 length: 14 amino acids. V lost 5 bases and J lost 7, with 17 bases in between.

The chain employs TRBV10-3 and TRBJ2-5; 12 bases are a match to TRBD1. With V trimmed by 7 bases and J by 4 bases, 7 bases remained unmatched. CDR1 is ENHRY and CDR2 is SYGVKD in the germline V gene. This CDR3 contains 15 residues. The CDR3 region is CAINSGQGASETQYF. In DNA form, the CDR3 reads TGTGCCATCAATTCGGGACAGGGGGCTTCAGAGACCCAGTACTTC.

This clone was seen a handful of times. The V gene is TRBV4-1, the J gene TRBJ1-3, with no clear D. Deletions cut 3 bases from V and 4 bases from J, with 13 bases between. There are 15 residues in the CDR3. Germline loops: CDR1 MGHRA, CDR2 YSYEKL. In DNA, the CDR3 is TGCGCCAGCAGCCAGATACATACCTCGGGAAACACCATATATTTT. It yields the protein CASSQIHTSGNTIYF.